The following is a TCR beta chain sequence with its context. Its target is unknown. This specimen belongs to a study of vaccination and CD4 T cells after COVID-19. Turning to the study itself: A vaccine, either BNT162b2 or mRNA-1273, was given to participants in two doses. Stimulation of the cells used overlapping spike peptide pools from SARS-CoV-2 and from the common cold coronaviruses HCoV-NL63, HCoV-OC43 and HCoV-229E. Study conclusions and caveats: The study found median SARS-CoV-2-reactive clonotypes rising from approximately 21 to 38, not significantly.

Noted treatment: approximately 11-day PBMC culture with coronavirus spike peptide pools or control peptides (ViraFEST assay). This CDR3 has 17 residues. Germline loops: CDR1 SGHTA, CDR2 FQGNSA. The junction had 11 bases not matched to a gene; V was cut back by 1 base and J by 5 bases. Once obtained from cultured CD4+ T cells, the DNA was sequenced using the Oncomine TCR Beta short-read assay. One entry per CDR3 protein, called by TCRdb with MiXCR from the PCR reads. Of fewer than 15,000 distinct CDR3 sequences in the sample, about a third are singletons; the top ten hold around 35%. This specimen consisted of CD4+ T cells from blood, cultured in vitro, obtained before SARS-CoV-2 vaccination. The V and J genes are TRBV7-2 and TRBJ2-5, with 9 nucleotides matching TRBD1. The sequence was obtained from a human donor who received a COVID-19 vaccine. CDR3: CASSLEMAGTGRETQYF. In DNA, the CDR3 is TGTGCCAGCAGCTTAGAAATGGCCGGGACAGGGAGGGAGACCCAGTACTTC.